This paragraph covers one T cell receptor beta chain sequence. This clone has a handful of counts. Its binding antigen is unknown. Base qualities are not provided; no much larger clone lies one nucleotide away. The CDR3 sequence holds 14 residues, the cysteine and phenylalanine included. Left in the record is the CDR3 DNA by itself, 42 bases read in frame from the first base. CDR1 SEHNR and CDR2 FQNEAQ were looked up in the germline V gene (reference sequence). V loses 1 base of germline sequence and J loses 3 bases, and the interval between the two ends is 7 bases. The sample's time point label, in plain terms: pre-treatment sample, taken before nivolumab and TIL therapy. Baseline tumor samples were excised metastases, mostly pleural nodules or supraclavicular lymph nodes, from the same resection used to grow TIL. Tumors were collected before any PD-1/PD-L1 blockade, after which patients were given nivolumab, and patients who progressed were given lymphodepletion, an infusion of expanded TIL and IL-2. Adults with stage 4 NSCLC were enrolled in a dual-center phase I trial from 2017 to early 2020. Samples came from a single-arm, open-label phase I trial of tumor-infiltrating lymphocyte therapy with nivolumab in advanced non-small cell lung cancer. Portions of each resected tumor were snap-frozen in liquid nitrogen and stored at -80 °C. Tumor regions of interest were selected on H&E sections using laser-capture macrodissection, ground into roughly 15 mg aliquots, and extracted using Qiagen Allprep kits.

The immunoSEQ v3 hsTCRB kit was used to amplify TCR beta CDR3 regions from genomic DNA through bias-controlled multiplex PCR. An Illumina NextSeq 500 was used to sequence the TCR libraries, reaching some 2 million read pairs at survey level or roughly 5-6.5 million at deep level. Concerning the study's data processing: The immunoSEQ Analyzer software assigned V, D and J genes, filtered out non-productive sequences, and reported clonality. Repertoires were compared by productive Simpson clonality and by the Morisita overlap index of productive TRB rearrangements between infused TIL and blood. TCRdb provides this immuneACCESS table in a form limited to in-frame rearrangements. Some clones are lacking; in checked studies, under half of them reflect an unresolved V gene, and why the rest are absent is not known. Clone size and the V and J calls come from that table; the DNA yielded D and trimming. This sample lists some 90,000 clones; approximately 65% were detected once. About a tenth of the sample belongs to the ten largest clones.

This entry belongs to a study of TIL therapy for anti-PD-1-resistant metastatic lung cancer (dated by TCRdb to the early 2020s). Study-level background: Enrolled patients had a median age of 54 years (range 38-75) and a median tumor PD-L1 proportion score of over 5.5%. The cohort was composed predominantly of lung adenocarcinoma, with a few EGFR-mutant and two ALK-rearranged tumors included, and half of patients were identified as current or former smokers. Across the cohort, whole-exome sequencing showed a median non-synonymous tumor mutation burden of roughly 1.5 mutations per megabase. Tumor and peripheral blood T cell receptor beta sequencing was used to track clonotypes across tumor, expanded TIL product and serial blood samples.

Overall study outcomes, separate from this receptor: Because the cohort was highly selected, with more treatment-naive, never-smoker and oncogene-addicted patients than is typical, generalizability is limited. The study protocol defined all tumor marker inferences as exploratory. Higher clonality and lower diversity were observed in expanded TIL cultures than in baseline intratumoral T cells (median clonality around 5.7% vs 31%, p < 0.0001). High clonal turnover was observed in TIL culture, with many enriched product clones not detected in the baseline tumor, which suggested clonal contraction rather than faithful expansion.

The sequences come from tumor tissue, collected at baseline. Recombination linked TRBV7-9 to TRBJ1-5, with the identity of the D gene unclear. The receptor was derived from a person between 25 and 79 years old with non-small cell lung cancer. The CDR3 in this case is CASSLGTYNQPQHF. The DNA reads as follows: TGTGCCAGCAGCTTAGGGACCTACAATCAGCCCCAGCATTTT. Reference TRBV7-9 and TRBJ1-5 proteins supply the regions before and after the CDR3; the full variable domain is: DTGVSQNPRHKITKRGQNVTFRCDPISEHNRLYWYRQTLGQGPEFLTYFQNEAQLEKSRLLSDRFSAERPKGSFSTLEIQRTEQGDSAMYLCASSLGTYNQPQHFGDGTRLSIL.